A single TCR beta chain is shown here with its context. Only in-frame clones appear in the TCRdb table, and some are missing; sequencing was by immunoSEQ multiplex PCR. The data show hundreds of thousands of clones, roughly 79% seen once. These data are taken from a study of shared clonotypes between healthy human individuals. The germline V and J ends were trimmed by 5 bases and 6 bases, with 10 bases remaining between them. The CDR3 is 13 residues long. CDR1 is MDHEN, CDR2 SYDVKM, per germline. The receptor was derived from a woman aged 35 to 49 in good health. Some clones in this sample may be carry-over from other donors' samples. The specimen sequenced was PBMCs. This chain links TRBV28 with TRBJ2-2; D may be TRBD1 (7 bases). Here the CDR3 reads CASSTGDSGELFF. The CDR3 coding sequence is TGTGCCAGCAGTACAGGGGACTCCGGGGAGCTGTTTTTT.